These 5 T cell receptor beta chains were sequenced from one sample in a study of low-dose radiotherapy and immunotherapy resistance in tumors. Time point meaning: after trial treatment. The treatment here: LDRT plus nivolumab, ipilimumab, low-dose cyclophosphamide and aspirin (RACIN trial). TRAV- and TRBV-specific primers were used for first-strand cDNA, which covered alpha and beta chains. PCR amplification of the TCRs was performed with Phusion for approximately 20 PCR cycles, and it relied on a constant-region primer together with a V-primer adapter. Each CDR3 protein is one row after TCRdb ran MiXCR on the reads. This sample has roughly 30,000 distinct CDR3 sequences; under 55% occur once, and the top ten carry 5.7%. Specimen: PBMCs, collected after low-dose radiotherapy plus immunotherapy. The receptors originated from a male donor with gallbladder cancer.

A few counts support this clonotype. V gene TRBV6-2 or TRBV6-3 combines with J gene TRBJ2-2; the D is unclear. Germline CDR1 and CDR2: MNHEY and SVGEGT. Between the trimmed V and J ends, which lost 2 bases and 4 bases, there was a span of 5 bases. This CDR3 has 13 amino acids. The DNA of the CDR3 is TGTGCCAGCAGTTACGGTGCCACCGGGGAGCTGTTTTTT. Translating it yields CASSYGATGELFF.

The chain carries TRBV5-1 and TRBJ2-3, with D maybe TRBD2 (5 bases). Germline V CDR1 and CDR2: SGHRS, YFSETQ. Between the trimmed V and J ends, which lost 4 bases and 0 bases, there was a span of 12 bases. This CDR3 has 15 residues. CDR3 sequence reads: CASSPGRKSTDTQYF. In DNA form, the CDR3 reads TGCGCCAGCAGCCCGGGGAGAAAGAGCACAGATACGCAGTATTTT.

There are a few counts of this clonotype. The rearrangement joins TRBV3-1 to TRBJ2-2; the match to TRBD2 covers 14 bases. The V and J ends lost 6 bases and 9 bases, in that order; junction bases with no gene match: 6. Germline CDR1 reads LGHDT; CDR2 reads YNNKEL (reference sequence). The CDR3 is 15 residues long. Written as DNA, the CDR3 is TGTGCCAGCAGTCCGGGACTAGCGGGAGTAAGGGAGCTGTTTTTT. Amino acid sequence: CASSPGLAGVRELFF.

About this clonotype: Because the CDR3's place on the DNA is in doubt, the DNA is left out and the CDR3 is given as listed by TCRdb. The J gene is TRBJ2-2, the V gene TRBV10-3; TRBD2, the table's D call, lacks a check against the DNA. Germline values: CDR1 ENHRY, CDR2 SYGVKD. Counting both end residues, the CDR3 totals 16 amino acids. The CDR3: CAISDGRTTGELFFFF.

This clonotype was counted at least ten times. The CDR3 bases are TGCAGTGCTAGTCCGGGAGGAGGCACAGATACGCAGTATTTT. This codes for CSASPGGGTDTQYF. V gene TRBV20-1 combines with J gene TRBJ2-3, with 7 bases fitting TRBD2. The V and J ends lost 3 bases and 1 base, in that order; junction bases with no gene match: 4. CDR1 is DFQATT, CDR2 SNEGSKA, per germline (reference sequence). The CDR3 length is 14 residues.